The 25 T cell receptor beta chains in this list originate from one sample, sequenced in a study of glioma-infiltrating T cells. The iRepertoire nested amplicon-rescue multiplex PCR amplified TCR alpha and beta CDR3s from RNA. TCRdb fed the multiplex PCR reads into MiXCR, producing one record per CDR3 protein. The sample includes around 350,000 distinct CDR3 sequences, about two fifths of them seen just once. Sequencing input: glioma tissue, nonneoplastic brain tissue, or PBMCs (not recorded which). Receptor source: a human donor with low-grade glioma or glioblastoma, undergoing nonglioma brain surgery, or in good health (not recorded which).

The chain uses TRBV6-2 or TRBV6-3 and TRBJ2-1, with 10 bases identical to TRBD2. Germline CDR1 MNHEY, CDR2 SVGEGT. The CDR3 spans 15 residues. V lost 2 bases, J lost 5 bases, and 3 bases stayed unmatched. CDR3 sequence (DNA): TGTGCCAGCAGTTACCCTAGCGGGAGACACAATGAGCAGTTCTTC. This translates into CASSYPSGRHNEQFF.

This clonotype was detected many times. CDR3 region: CATSRDWKVYYNSPLHF. The CDR3 DNA reads as TGTGCCACCAGCAGAGATTGGAAAGTATATTATAATTCACCCCTCCACTTT. The rearrangement uses TRBV15 and TRBJ1-6; D unclear. The CDR3 consists of 17 residues. Germline CDR1 and CDR2: LNHNV and YYDKDF (reference sequence). Trimming shortened V by 0 bases and J by 4 bases, and 13 bases separated the two germline ends.

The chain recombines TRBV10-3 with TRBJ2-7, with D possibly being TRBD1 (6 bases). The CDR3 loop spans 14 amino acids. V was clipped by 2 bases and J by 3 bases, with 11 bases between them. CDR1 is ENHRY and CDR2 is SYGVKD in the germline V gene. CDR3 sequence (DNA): TGTGCCATCAGTGAGAACAGGGTTCGCTACGAGCAGTACTTC. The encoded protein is CAISENRVRYEQYF.

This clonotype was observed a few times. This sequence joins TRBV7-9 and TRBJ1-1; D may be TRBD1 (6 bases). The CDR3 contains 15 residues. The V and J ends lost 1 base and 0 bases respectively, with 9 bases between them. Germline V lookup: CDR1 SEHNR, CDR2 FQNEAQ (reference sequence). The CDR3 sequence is CASSLGAGVNTEAFF. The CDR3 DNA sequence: TGTGCCAGCAGCTTAGGGGCAGGGGTGAACACTGAAGCTTTCTTT.

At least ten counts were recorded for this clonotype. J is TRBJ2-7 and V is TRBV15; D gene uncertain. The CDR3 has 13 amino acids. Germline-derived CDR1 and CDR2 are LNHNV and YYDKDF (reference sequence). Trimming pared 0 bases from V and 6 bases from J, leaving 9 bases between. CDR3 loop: CATSRDPETEQYF. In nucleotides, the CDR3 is TGTGCCACCAGCAGAGATCCAGAAACCGAGCAGTACTTC.

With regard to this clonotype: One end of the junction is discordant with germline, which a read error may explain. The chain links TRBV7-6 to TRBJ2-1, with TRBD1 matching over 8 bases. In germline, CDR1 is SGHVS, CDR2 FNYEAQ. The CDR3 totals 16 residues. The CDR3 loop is CASSLSRDRPYNEQFF. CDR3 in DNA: TGTGCTAGCAGCTTGAGTAGGGACAGGCCTTACAATGAGCAGTTCTTC.

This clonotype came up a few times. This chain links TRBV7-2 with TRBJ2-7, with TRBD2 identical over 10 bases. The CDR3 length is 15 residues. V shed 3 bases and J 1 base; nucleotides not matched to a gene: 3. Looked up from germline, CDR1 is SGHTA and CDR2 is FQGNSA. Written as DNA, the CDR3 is TGTGCCAGCAGCTTTACTAGCGGGATTTCCTACGAGCAGTACTTC. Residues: CASSFTSGISYEQYF.

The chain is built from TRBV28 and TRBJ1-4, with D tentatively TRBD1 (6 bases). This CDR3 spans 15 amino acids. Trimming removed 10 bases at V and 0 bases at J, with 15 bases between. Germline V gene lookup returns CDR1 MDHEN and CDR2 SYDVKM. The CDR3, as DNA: TGTGCCACCGGGACATGGTCGGCAACTAATGAAAAACTGTTTTTT. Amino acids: CATGTWSATNEKLFF.

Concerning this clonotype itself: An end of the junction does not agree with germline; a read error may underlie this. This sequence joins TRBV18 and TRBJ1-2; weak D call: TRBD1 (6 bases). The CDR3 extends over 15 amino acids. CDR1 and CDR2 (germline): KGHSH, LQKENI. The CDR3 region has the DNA TGTGCCAGCTCACCGAACGGGGGCGCAGGCTATGGCTCCACCTTC. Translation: CASSPNGGAGYGSTF.

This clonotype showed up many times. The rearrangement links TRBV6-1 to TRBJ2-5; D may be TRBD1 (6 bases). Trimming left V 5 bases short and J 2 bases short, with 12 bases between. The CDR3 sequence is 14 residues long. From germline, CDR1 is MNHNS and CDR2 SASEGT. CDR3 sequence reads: CASSYAGTQETQYF. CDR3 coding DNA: TGTGCCAGCAGTTACGCCGGGACACAAGAGACCCAGTACTTC.

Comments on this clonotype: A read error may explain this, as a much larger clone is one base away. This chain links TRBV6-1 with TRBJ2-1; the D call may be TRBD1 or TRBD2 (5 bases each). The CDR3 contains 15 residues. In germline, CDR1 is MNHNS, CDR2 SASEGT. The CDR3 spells CASSEIGTPYNEQCF. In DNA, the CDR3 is TGTGCCAGCAGTGAAATAGGGACCCCCTACAATGAGCAGTGCTTC.

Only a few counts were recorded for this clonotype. CDR3 region: CASSYSSGGVDTQYF. The CDR3 region has the DNA TGTGCCAGCAGTTACTCCAGCGGGGGGGTAGATACGCAGTATTTT. The chain joins TRBV6-5 to TRBJ2-3; 10 bases align to TRBD2. V lost 0 bases and J lost 5; bases outside the gene matches: 2. CDR1 MNHEY and CDR2 SVGAGI come from the germline V gene. The CDR3 sequence is 15 residues long.

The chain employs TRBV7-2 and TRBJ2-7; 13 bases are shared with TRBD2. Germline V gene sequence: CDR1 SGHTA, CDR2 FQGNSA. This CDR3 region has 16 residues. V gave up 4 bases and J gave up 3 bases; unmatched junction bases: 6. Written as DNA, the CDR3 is TGTGCCAGCAGCTCCGTAGGACTAGCGGGAGTCTACGAGCAGTACTTC. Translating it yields CASSSVGLAGVYEQYF.

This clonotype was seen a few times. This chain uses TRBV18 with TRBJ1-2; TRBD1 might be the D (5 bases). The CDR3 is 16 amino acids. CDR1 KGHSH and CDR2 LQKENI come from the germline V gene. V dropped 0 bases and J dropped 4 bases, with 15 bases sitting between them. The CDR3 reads CASSPPVGAEGYGYTF. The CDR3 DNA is TGTGCCAGCTCACCACCGGTTGGGGCCGAAGGCTATGGCTACACCTTC.

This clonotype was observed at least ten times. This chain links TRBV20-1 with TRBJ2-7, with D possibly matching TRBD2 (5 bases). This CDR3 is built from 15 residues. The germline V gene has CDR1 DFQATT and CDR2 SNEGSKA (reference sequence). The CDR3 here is CSGFGRAESSYEQYF. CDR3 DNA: TGCAGCGGGTTTGGGAGAGCAGAATCCTCCTACGAGCAGTACTTC.

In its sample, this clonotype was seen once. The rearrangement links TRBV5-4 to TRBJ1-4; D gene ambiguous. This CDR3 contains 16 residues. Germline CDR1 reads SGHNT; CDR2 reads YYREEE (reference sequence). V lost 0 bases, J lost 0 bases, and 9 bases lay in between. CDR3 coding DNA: TGTGCCAGCAGCTTGGCCCCGTTTGCAACTAATGAAAAACTGTTTTTT. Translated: CASSLAPFATNEKLFF.

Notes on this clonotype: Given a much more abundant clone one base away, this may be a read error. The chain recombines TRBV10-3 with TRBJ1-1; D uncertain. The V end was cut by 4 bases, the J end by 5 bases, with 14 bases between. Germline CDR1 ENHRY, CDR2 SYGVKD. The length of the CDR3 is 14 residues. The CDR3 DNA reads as TGTGCCATCAGTGCCGTCAGTAGAAAAACTGAAGCTTTCTTT. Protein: CAISAVSRKTEAFF.

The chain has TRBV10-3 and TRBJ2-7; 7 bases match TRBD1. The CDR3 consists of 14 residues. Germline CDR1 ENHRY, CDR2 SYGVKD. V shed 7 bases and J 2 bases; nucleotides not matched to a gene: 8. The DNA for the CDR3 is TGTGCCATCACCAGGGACAGAACAACCTACGAGCAGTACTTC. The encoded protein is CAITRDRTTYEQYF.

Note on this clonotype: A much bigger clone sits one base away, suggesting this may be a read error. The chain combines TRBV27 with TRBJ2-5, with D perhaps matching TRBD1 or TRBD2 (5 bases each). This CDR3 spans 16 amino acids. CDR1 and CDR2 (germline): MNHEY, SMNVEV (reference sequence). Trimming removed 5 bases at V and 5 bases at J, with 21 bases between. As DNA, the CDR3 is TGTGCCAGCAGTCGTAGGGCCCTGCTAGCAGGGGAGACCCAGTACTTC. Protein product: CASSRRALLAGETQYF.

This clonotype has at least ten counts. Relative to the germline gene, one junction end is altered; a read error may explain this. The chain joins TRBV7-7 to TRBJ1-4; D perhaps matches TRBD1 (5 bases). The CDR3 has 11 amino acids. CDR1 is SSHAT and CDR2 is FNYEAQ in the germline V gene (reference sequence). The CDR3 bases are TGTGCTAGCAGCTTATTGGGGGAACTGTTTTTT. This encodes CASSLLGELFF.

CDR3 in amino acids: CASQGGGSGVEQFF. DNA for the CDR3: TGTGCCAGCCAGGGAGGGGGGAGTGGGGTTGAGCAGTTCTTC. The J gene is TRBJ2-1, the V gene TRBV19, with D possibly matching TRBD2 (7 bases). The CDR3 runs to 14 residues. The germline gives CDR1 LNHDA, CDR2 SQIVND (reference sequence). V was cut by 9 bases and J by 9 bases, with 21 bases left in between. The full variable domain, rest sourced from reference TRBV19 and TRBJ2-1, is DGGITQSPKYLFRKEGQNVTLSCEQNLNHDAMYWYRQDPGQGLRLIYYSQIVNDFQKGDIAEGYSVSREKKESFPLTVTSAQKNPTAFYLCASQGGGSGVEQFFGPGTRLTVL.

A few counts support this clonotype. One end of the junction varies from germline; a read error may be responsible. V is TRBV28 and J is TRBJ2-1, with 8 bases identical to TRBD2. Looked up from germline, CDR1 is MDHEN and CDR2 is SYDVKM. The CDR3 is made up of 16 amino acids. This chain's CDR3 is CASSLTRTSNYNEQLF. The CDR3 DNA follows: TGTGCCAGCAGCTTAACGAGGACTAGCAACTACAATGAGCAGCTCTTC.

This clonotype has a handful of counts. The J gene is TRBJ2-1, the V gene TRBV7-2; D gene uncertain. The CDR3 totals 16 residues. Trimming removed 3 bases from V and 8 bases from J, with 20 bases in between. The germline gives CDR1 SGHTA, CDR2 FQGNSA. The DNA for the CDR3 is TGTGCCAGCAGCTTCATAAGCTCCTTTAGAATCTATGAGCAGTTCTTC. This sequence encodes CASSFISSFRIYEQFF.

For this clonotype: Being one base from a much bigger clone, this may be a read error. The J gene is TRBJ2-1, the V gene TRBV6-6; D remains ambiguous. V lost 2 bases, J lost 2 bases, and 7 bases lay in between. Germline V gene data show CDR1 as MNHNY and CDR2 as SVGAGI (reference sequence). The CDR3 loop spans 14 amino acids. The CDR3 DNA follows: TGTGCCAGCAGTTACCCATGGGCCTACAATGAGCAGTTCTTC. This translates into CASSYPWAYNEQFF.

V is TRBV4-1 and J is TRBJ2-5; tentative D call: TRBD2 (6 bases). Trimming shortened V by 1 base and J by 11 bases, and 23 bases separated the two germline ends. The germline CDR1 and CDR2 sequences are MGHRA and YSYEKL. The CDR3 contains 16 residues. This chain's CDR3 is CASSQGWGSGDNEQYF. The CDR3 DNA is TGCGCCAGCAGCCAAGGGTGGGGTAGCGGAGACAATGAGCAGTACTTC.